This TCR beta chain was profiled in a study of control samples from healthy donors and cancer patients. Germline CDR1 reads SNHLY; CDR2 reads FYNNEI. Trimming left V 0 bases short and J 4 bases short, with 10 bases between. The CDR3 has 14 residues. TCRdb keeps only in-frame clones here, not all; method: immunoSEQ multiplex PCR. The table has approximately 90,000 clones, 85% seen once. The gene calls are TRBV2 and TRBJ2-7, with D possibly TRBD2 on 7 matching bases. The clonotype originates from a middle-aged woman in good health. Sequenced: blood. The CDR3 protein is CASSEAGGHYEQYF. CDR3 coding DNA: TGTGCCAGCAGTGAAGCGGGGGGGCATTACGAGCAGTACTTC.